The text below deals with one T cell receptor beta chain. The antigen is undetermined. The sample is drawn from a study of cytomegalovirus exposure and HLA in healthy donors. The study ran its PCR with 60 Vbeta and 13 Jbeta primers. Measured with immunoSEQ multiplex PCR; TCRdb has only the in-frame clones, and not every one. The sample consists of under 200,000 clones, 68% of them appearing once. V dropped 3 bases and J dropped 6 bases, with 21 bases sitting between them. The CDR3 is 16 residues long. Germline-derived CDR1 and CDR2 are LGHNA and YNFKEQ. Broader study findings: Evidence from a later analysis indicated that most CMV-associated TCR beta chains looked HLA-restricted.

This chain connects TRBV4-2 to TRBJ2-7, with D tentatively TRBD1 (6 bases). This receptor was identified in a man aged 45-60 years in good health and CMV-seronegative. Source material: PBMCs. CDR3 in amino acids: CASSQPRSGERGEQYF. The CDR3 region has the DNA TGTGCCAGCAGCCAGCCCCGTTCAGGGGAGAGAGGCGAGCAGTACTTC.